Presented here are 20 T cell receptor beta chains from one specimen sequenced in a study of T-cell reconstitution after alpha-beta-depleted transplantation in children. The TCRbeta library was prepared with unique molecular identifiers. MiXCR was run by TCRdb on the PCR reads, yielding one entry per CDR3 protein. The table lists 450,000 to 700,000 distinct CDR3 sequences, 20% to 30% of them singletons. The source material was PBMCs, sampled before TCRalphabeta/CD19-depleted stem cell transplant. The receptors here all came from a boy in the first two years of life with Wiskott-Aldrich syndrome, due to receive a stem cell transplant.

This clonotype was found a few times. The chain uses TRBV3-1 and TRBJ2-7; D not certain. Germline-derived CDR1 and CDR2 are LGHDT and YNNKEL (reference sequence). The CDR3 has 13 residues. Trimming shortened V by 1 base and J by 6 bases, and 10 bases separated the two germline ends. The CDR3 bases are TGTGCCAGCAGCCAAGTAGTGGGTTCCGAGCAGTACTTC. It codes for CASSQVVGSEQYF.

The gene calls are TRBV11-2 and TRBJ2-2; D is possibly TRBD1 (6 bases). Germline assignment: CDR1 SGHAT and CDR2 FQNNGV. This CDR3 spans 17 amino acids. Trimming cost V 3 bases and J 0 bases, with 14 bases left between them. The CDR3 DNA sequence: TGTGCCAGCAGCTTGGAAGGGGGTTACCCGAACACCGGGGAGCTGTTTTTT. It yields the protein CASSLEGGYPNTGELFF.

This clonotype was seen more than once but under ten times. The rearrangement uses TRBV10-3 and TRBJ2-1; 10 nucleotides line up with TRBD2. With V trimmed by 8 bases and J by 8 bases, 12 bases remained unmatched. Germline loops: CDR1 ENHRY, CDR2 SYGVKD. There are 15 residues in the CDR3. The CDR3: CAIGEREGRGHEQFF. The DNA of the CDR3 is TGTGCCATCGGAGAGCGGGAGGGCCGTGGGCATGAGCAGTTCTTC.

Only a few counts were recorded for this clonotype. The chain combines TRBV7-2 with TRBJ2-1; TRBD2 matches at 11 bases. V lost 1 base and J lost 5; bases outside the gene matches: 7. CDR1 and CDR2 (germline): SGHTA, FQGNSA. The CDR3 consists of 17 residues. The CDR3 bases are TGTGCCAGCAGCTTAGTGAGGACTAGCGGGTGGAACAATGAGCAGTTCTTC. It yields the protein CASSLVRTSGWNNEQFF.

The table lists this clonotype with a few counts. V and J are TRBV20-1 and TRBJ2-7; 9 nucleotides line up with TRBD2. After removal of 0 bases from V and 7 bases from J, the junction contained 7 bases not matched to a gene. The CDR3 has 14 amino acids. Germline V gives CDR1 DFQATT, CDR2 SNEGSKA (reference sequence). As DNA, the CDR3 is TGCAGTGCTAGAGAGGTAGCGGGAGTGGAAGAGCAGTACTTC. Protein: CSAREVAGVEEQYF.

This rearrangement joins TRBV29-1 to TRBJ2-3, with D possibly TRBD1 on 6 matching bases. In germline, CDR1 is SQVTM, CDR2 ANQGSEA. The V end was cut by 7 bases, the J end by 1 base, with 12 bases between. The CDR3 is 13 amino acids. CDR3 amino acids: CSASTGGTDTQYF. The DNA for the CDR3 is TGCAGCGCCTCGACAGGAGGCACAGATACGCAGTATTTT.

The chain couples TRBV20-1 to TRBJ1-2; TRBD1 might be the D (5 bases). Trimming left V 6 bases short and J 4 bases short, with 15 bases between. CDR1 is DFQATT and CDR2 is SNEGSKA in the germline V gene (reference sequence). The CDR3 spans 13 residues. CDR3 amino acids: CSAWIRAVYGYTF. CDR3 DNA: TGCAGTGCCTGGATCAGGGCCGTCTATGGCTACACCTTC.

The V and J genes are TRBV24-1 and TRBJ2-1; the D is unclear. V was pared by 1 base and J by 10 bases, with 10 bases between. The CDR3 spans 13 residues. Germline V gives CDR1 KGHDR, CDR2 SFDVKD. For the CDR3, the DNA is TGTGCCACCAGTGATTTAGGTGAGAGCGAGCAGTTCTTC. It encodes CATSDLGESEQFF.

The rearrangement links TRBV7-8 to TRBJ1-5, with TRBD1 identical over 9 bases. Per the germline V gene, CDR1 is SGHVS and CDR2 is FQNEAQ. With V trimmed by 5 bases and J by 2 bases, 7 bases remained unmatched. CDR3 size: 16 residues. For the CDR3, the DNA is TGTGCCAGCAGCCCAGGGGACAGGGTTGGCAATCAGCCCCAGCATTTT. Translating it yields CASSPGDRVGNQPQHF.

The sample holds a few counts of this clonotype. V usage is TRBV5-6 and J usage is TRBJ2-3, with TRBD2 matching over 9 bases. V shed 4 bases and J 4 bases; nucleotides not matched to a gene: 4. The CDR3 totals 14 residues. Germline CDR1 is SGHDT and CDR2 is YYEEEE. CDR3 protein: CASSSLAGSDTQYF. The CDR3 DNA is TGTGCCAGCAGCAGTCTAGCGGGATCAGATACGCAGTATTTT.

The genes are TRBV5-3 and TRBJ1-5; the D gene is possibly TRBD1 (6 bases). TRBV5-3 is placed among ORFs of uncertain function. V lost 3 bases to trimming and J lost 3 bases, with 16 bases between them. The CDR3 is 16 residues long. CDR3 region: CARSSGGNPNNQPQHF. For the CDR3, the DNA is TGTGCCAGAAGCTCGGGGGGCAACCCAAACAATCAGCCCCAGCATTTT.

The chain has TRBV20-1 and TRBJ2-3; D is perhaps TRBD1 or TRBD2 (5 bases each). V was pared by 3 bases and J by 3 bases, with 10 bases between. Germline V lookup: CDR1 DFQATT, CDR2 SNEGSKA (reference sequence). The CDR3 loop spans 13 amino acids. The CDR3 reads CSASKGPTDTQYF. The CDR3 nucleotides read TGCAGTGCTAGTAAGGGACCTACAGATACGCAGTATTTT.

This clonotype has more than one count but fewer than ten. The CDR3 nucleotides are TGTGCCTGGAGTGGCAGGGAGTGGGAAAAACTGTTTTTT. Its translation is CAWSGREWEKLFF. The chain uses TRBV30 and TRBJ1-4, with D tentatively TRBD1 (5 bases). Germline assignment: CDR1 GTSNPN and CDR2 SVGIG (reference sequence). The germline V and J ends were trimmed by 1 base and 8 bases, with 11 bases remaining between them. The CDR3 loop spans 13 amino acids.

The genes are TRBV29-1 and TRBJ2-5, with D maybe TRBD1 (6 bases). Trimming took 7 bases from V and 4 from J, leaving 10 bases between them. CDR1 SQVTM and CDR2 ANQGSEA come from the germline V gene. This CDR3 has 11 amino acids. The CDR3 nucleotides read TGCAGCGCAGTACAGGGAGAGACCCAGTACTTC. Its translation is CSAVQGETQYF.

The rearrangement links TRBV20-1 to TRBJ1-4; no reliable D call. Germline loops: CDR1 DFQATT, CDR2 SNEGSKA (reference sequence). The CDR3 sequence is 12 residues long. V lost 6 bases, J lost 5 bases, and 10 bases lay in between. DNA of the CDR3: TGCAGTGCCGGGTGGCAGAATGAAAAACTGTTTTTT. Residues: CSAGWQNEKLFF.

V usage is TRBV6-1 and J usage is TRBJ2-7; TRBD1 is a possible D gene (5 bases). From germline, CDR1 is MNHNS and CDR2 SASEGT. The V end lost 7 bases, the J end lost 2 bases, and 18 bases lay between the germline ends. There are 15 residues in the CDR3. CDR3 bases: TGTGCCAGCACCCAGGGCTGGCCCAAAGCCTACGAGCAGTACTTC. Encoded protein: CASTQGWPKAYEQYF.

This clonotype was recorded a few times. This CDR3 is CSVDVRVTDTQYF. The CDR3 DNA follows: TGCAGCGTTGATGTCAGGGTGACAGATACGCAGTATTTT. This chain joins TRBV29-1 and TRBJ2-3, with TRBD1 as a possible D gene (5 bases). CDR1 is SQVTM and CDR2 is ANQGSEA in the germline V gene. With 3 bases removed from V and 3 bases from J, the gap between germline ends came to 10 bases. CDR3 length: 13 residues.

The chain couples TRBV12-3 or TRBV12-4 to TRBJ2-7, with TRBD1 as a possible D gene (5 bases). V was trimmed by 6 bases and J by 1 base, leaving 13 bases between them. CDR3 length equals 14 residues. The CDR3 bases are TGTGCCAGCAGCTTACACAGGAGATCCTACGAGCAGTACTTC. Protein product: CASSLHRRSYEQYF.

This clonotype has more than one count but fewer than ten. The chain carries TRBV5-1 and TRBJ2-5, with 11 bases that match TRBD2. With 4 bases clipped from V and 4 bases from J, the junction kept 6 bases outside the gene matches. The CDR3 runs to 15 residues. Germline V gives CDR1 SGHRS, CDR2 YFSETQ. DNA for the CDR3: TGCGCCAGCAGCACCCTAGCGGGAGGCTCAGAGACCCAGTACTTC. Translated, it gives CASSTLAGGSETQYF.

The V and J genes are TRBV6-1 and TRBJ2-7; 9 positions match TRBD1. The CDR3 is 13 residues long. Germline V lookup: CDR1 MNHNS, CDR2 SASEGT. The ends lost 7 bases at V and 0 bases at J; junction bases unmatched: 1. The CDR3 DNA sequence: TGTGCCAGCAAGACAGGGGGCTCCTACGAGCAGTACTTC. It translates to CASKTGGSYEQYF.